Listed below are T cell receptor beta chains from one sample, sequenced in a study of T cell changes during pregnancy in multiple sclerosis. Profiling relied on immunoSEQ multiplex PCR, and the TCRdb table lists in-frame clones only, not all of them. The table shows approximately 65,000 clones, with almost 97% occurring only once. Sequenced here: CD8+ T cells from peripheral blood mononuclear cells, sampled after pregnancy. All receptors come from a female donor with multiple sclerosis, enrolled in a pregnancy study. CDR3s include the opening cysteine and the closing phenylalanine or tryptophan. The D gene is left open where the match is weak. Clone size is given for some rows only: seen once, a few or many times, or a class if the clone is expanded.

>TRBV28|TRBJ2-7|NA|NA
CASAPDSYEQYF
TGTGCCAGCGCCCCAGATTCCTACGAGCAGTACTTC
>TRBV7-9|TRBJ1-5|NA|NA
CASSPGLQPQHF
TGTGCCAGCAGCCCAGGCCTCCAGCCCCAGCATTTT
>TRBV28|TRBJ1-2|NA|NA
CASSWGQGYTF
TGTGCCAGCAGTTGGGGGCAAGGCTACACCTTC
>TRBV28|TRBJ1-4|TRBD1|NA
CASSQGRREKLFF
TGTGCCAGCTCACAGGGGCGGCGTGAAAAACTGTTTTTT
>TRBV5-4|TRBJ1-1|TRBD1|NA
CASSFGTGETEAFF
TGTGCCAGCAGCTTCGGGACAGGGGAGACTGAAGCTTTCTTT
>TRBV5-4|TRBJ1-1|NA|once
CASSLNTEAFF
TGTGCCAGCAGCCTTAACACTGAAGCTTTCTTT
>TRBV27|TRBJ2-3|NA|NA
CASSFLSTDTQYF
TGTGCCAGCAGTTTTCTGAGCACAGATACGCAGTATTTT
>TRBV2|TRBJ2-7|NA|NA
CASSESWLESSYEQYF
TGTGCCAGCAGTGAAAGTTGGCTGGAGAGCTCCTACGAGCAGTACTTC
>TRBV14|TRBJ2-1|TRBD2|NA
CASSQVPLAGGPRNEQFF
TGTGCCAGCAGCCAAGTGCCGTTAGCGGGAGGGCCTAGAAATGAGCAGTTCTTC
>TRBV5-5|TRBJ2-7|NA|NA
CASSLEAGLPYEQYF
TGTGCCAGCAGCTTGGAGGCAGGGCTGCCCTACGAGCAGTACTTC
>TRBV2|TRBJ2-5|NA|NA
CASSSGIQETQYF
TGTGCCAGCAGTTCCGGGATCCAAGAGACCCAGTACTTC
>TRBV5-6|TRBJ2-7|TRBD1|NA
CASSLGQGSYEQYF
TGTGCCAGCAGCTTAGGACAGGGTAGCTACGAGCAGTACTTC
>TRBV7-8|TRBJ1-1|NA|NA
CASSLERANTEAFF
TGTGCCAGCAGCTTAGAGAGGGCGAACACTGAAGCTTTCTTT
>TRBV2|TRBJ2-3|NA|NA
CASSEDALFTGTDTQYF
TGTGCCAGCAGTGAAGACGCTCTATTCACCGGCACAGATACGCAGTATTTT
>TRBV7-9|TRBJ2-7|TRBD2|NA
CASSPRTSGIYEQYF
TGTGCCAGCAGCCCCCGGACTAGCGGGATATACGAGCAGTACTTC
>TRBV4-1|TRBJ2-7|TRBD1|NA
CASSSGTGAYEQYF
TGCGCCAGCAGCTCCGGGACAGGGGCCTACGAGCAGTACTTC
>TRBV20-1|TRBJ1-1|NA|NA
CSAPGPLEAFF
TGCAGTGCCCCAGGGCCCTTGGAAGCTTTCTTT
>TRBV27|TRBJ2-1|NA|NA
CASRQLATLYNEQFF
TGTGCCAGCAGGCAGCTAGCGACCCTATACAATGAGCAGTTCTTC
>TRBV27|TRBJ2-7|TRBD2|NA
CASSPSGAHEQYF
TGTGCCAGCAGCCCTAGCGGGGCTCACGAGCAGTACTTC
>TRBV2|TRBJ2-7|NA|NA
CASSEAGNYEQYF
TGTGCCAGCAGTGAAGCCGGGAACTACGAGCAGTACTTC
>TRBV15|TRBJ1-4|TRBD1|once
CATSTGDRGPNEKLFF
TGTGCCACCAGCACGGGGGACAGGGGACCTAATGAAAAACTGTTTTTT
>TRBV7-9|TRBJ2-7|TRBD2|NA
CASSPPGGYEQYF
TGTGCCAGCAGCCCCCCGGGAGGATACGAGCAGTACTTC
>TRBV29-1|TRBJ2-1|NA|NA
CSVEPGDNEQFF
TGCAGCGTTGAGCCAGGGGACAATGAGCAGTTCTTC
>TRBV27|TRBJ2-7|TRBD1|once
CASSLSGQGFSYEQYF
TGTGCCAGCAGTTTATCGGGACAGGGGTTCTCCTACGAGCAGTACTTC
>TRBV25-1|TRBJ2-7|NA|NA
CASSTGSSPTQYF
TGTGCCAGCAGTACCGGGTCCTCGCCAACACAGTACTTC
>TRBV28|TRBJ2-3|TRBD2|NA
CASSFPGGTQYF
TGTGCCAGCAGTTTCCCGGGGGGTACGCAGTATTTT
>TRBV7-2|TRBJ2-1|TRBD2|once
CASSLLAGGGEQFF
TGTGCCAGCAGCTTACTAGCGGGAGGGGGAGAGCAGTTCTTC
>TRBV4-2|TRBJ1-5|TRBD1|NA
CASSRLDREDQPQHF
TGTGCCAGCAGCCGCCTCGACAGGGAGGATCAGCCCCAGCATTTT
>TRBV27|TRBJ2-3|NA|NA
CASSLLRGPVGDTQYF
TGTGCCAGCAGTTTACTCAGGGGCCCCGTCGGGGATACGCAGTATTTT
>TRBV11-2|TRBJ2-1|NA|NA
CASSASDGGNEQFF
TGTGCCAGCAGCGCATCCGACGGGGGCAATGAGCAGTTCTTC
>TRBV28|TRBJ2-1|TRBD1|NA
CASSFRGPYNEQFF
TGTGCCAGCAGTTTTAGGGGGCCCTACAATGAGCAGTTCTTC
>TRBV2|TRBJ2-1|NA|NA
CASSSNEQFF
TGTGCCAGTTCTTCGAATGAGCAGTTCTTC
>TRBV6-1|TRBJ1-5|TRBD1|NA
CASSEDGYAGGEEPQHF
TGTGCCAGCAGTGAAGATGGATACGCAGGGGGCGAGGAGCCCCAGCATTTT
>TRBV5-4|TRBJ2-2|TRBD2|NA
CASSFPVAGVNTGELFF
TGTGCCAGCAGCTTCCCGGTAGCGGGAGTAAACACCGGGGAGCTGTTTTTT
>TRBV28|TRBJ2-3|NA|NA
CASSLYRTDTQYF
TGTGCCAGCAGTTTATATCGGACAGATACGCAGTATTTT
>TRBV11-2|TRBJ2-5|NA|NA
CASSLGLKQQETQYF
TGTGCCAGCAGCTTGGGACTGAAGCAGCAAGAGACCCAGTACTTC
>TRBV6-5|TRBJ2-1|NA|NA
CASSYSGTPGGNEQFF
TGTGCCAGCAGTTACTCCGGGACTCCTGGAGGCAATGAGCAGTTCTTC
>TRBV6-1|TRBJ2-1|TRBD2|NA
CASSETAGGNEQFF
TGTGCCAGCAGTGAGACGGCGGGAGGTAATGAGCAGTTCTTC
>TRBV19|TRBJ2-7|NA|NA
CASSSGFSYEQYF
TGTGCCAGTAGTTCCGGGTTTTCCTACGAGCAGTACTTC
>TRBV27|TRBJ2-1|NA|NA
CASSLPGLNNEQFF
TGTGCCAGCAGTCTGCCGGGACTTAACAATGAGCAGTTCTTC
>TRBV19|TRBJ2-3|NA|NA
CASTPLFPSGTTDTQYF
TGTGCCAGTACTCCGCTATTCCCTTCCGGTACCACAGATACGCAGTATTTT
>TRBV13|TRBJ2-2|NA|NA
CASSPRGKTGELFF
TGTGCCAGCAGCCCCCGAGGCAAAACCGGGGAGCTGTTTTTT
>TRBV7-9|TRBJ1-1|NA|few
CASSLVGGNTEAFF
TGTGCCAGCAGCTTAGTGGGGGGGAACACTGAAGCTTTCTTT
>TRBV29-1|TRBJ2-7|TRBD1|NA
CSARTGSGNEQYF
TGCAGCGCCCGGACAGGGTCGGGTAACGAGCAGTACTTC
>TRBV7-6|TRBJ2-5|NA|NA
CASSLGGRGQETQYF
TGTGCCAGCAGCTTAGGGGGTAGGGGACAAGAGACCCAGTACTTC
>TRBV4-1|TRBJ1-2|NA|once
CASSQDHMGYTF
TGCGCCAGCAGCCAAGATCACATGGGCTACACCTTC
>TRBV27|TRBJ2-7|NA|NA
CASGSSEYEQYF
TGTGCCAGCGGCAGTTCTGAATACGAGCAGTACTTC